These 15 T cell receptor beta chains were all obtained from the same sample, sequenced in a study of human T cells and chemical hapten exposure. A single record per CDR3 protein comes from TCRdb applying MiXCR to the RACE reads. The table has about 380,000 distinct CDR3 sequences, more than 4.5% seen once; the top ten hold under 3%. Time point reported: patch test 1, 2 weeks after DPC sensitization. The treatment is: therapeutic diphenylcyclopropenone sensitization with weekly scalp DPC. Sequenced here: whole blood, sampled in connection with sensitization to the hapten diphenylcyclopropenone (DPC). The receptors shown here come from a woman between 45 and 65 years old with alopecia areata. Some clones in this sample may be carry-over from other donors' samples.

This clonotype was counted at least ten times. As DNA, the CDR3 is TGTGCCAGCACCCCAGAACCCGGGGAGCTGCCTAAAGAGCAGTTCTTC. Residues: CASTPEPGELPKEQFF. The V and J genes are TRBV6-5 and TRBJ2-1, with a tentative D call TRBD2 (5 bases). The V gene's germline CDR1 is MNHEY and CDR2 SVGAGI. The CDR3 spans 16 residues. V lost 7 bases and J lost 10, with 26 bases in between.

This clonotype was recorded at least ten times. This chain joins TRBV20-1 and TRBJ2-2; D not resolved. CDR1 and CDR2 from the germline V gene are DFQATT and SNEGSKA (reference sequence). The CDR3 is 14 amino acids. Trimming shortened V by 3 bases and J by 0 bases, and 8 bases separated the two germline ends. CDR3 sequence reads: CSASRLANTGELFF. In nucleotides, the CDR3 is TGCAGTGCTAGCAGGCTAGCGAACACCGGGGAGCTGTTTTTT.

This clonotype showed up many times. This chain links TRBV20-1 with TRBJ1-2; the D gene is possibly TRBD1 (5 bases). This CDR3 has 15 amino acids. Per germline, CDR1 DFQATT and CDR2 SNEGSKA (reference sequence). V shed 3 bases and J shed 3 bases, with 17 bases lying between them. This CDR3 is CSASGKMTAYYGYTF. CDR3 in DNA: TGCAGTGCTAGTGGGAAGATGACAGCCTACTATGGCTACACCTTC.

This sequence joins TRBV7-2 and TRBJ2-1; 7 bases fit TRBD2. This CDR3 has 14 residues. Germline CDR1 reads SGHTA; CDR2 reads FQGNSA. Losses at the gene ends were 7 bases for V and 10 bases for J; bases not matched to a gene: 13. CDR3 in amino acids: CASTLGLGDSEQFF. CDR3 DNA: TGTGCCAGCACCCTCGGACTAGGGGATAGCGAGCAGTTCTTC.

CDR3 nucleotides: TGCAGTGCTTCAGCGCCTAAGACAGGCGGCGAGCAGTACTTC. Residues: CSASAPKTGGEQYF. J is TRBJ2-7 and V is TRBV20-1; TRBD1 might be the D (6 bases). Trimming stripped 5 bases from V and 6 bases from J, with 20 bases between. Germline CDR1 is DFQATT and CDR2 is SNEGSKA (reference sequence). This CDR3 is 14 amino acids long.

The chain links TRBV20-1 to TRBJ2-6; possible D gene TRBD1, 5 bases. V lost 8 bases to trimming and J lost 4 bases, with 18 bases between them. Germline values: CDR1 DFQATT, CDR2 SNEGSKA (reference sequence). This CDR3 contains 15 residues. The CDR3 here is CSSGPRTNGANVLTF. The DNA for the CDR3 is TGCAGTTCAGGACCGCGGACAAACGGGGCCAACGTCCTGACTTTC.

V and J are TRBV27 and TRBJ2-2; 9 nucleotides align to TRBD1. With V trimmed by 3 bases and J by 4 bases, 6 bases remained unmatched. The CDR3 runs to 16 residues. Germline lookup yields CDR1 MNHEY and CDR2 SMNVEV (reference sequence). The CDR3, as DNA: TGTGCCAGCAGTTTTTTAGGGACAGGGAGCACCGGGGAGCTGTTTTTT. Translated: CASSFLGTGSTGELFF.

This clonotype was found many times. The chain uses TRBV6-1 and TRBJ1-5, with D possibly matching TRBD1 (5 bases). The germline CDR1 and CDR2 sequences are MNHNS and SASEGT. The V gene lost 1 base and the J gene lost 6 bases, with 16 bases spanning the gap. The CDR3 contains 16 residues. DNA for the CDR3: TGTGCCAGCAGTGAAGGTGGTAGGAGGGGAGGTCAGCCCCAGCATTTT. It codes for CASSEGGRRGGQPQHF.

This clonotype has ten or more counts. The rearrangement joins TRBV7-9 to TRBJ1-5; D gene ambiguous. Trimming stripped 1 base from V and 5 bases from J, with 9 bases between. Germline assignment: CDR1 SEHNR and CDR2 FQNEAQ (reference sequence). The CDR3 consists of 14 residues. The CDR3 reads CASSLEGFYQPQHF. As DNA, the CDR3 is TGTGCCAGCAGCTTAGAGGGCTTCTATCAGCCCCAGCATTTT.

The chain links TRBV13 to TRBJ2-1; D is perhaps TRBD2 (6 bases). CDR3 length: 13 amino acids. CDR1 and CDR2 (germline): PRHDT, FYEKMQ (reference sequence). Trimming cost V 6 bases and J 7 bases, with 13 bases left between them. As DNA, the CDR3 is TGTGCCAGCAGTGGGCCGGCGGGGAATGAGCAGTTCTTC. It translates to CASSGPAGNEQFF.

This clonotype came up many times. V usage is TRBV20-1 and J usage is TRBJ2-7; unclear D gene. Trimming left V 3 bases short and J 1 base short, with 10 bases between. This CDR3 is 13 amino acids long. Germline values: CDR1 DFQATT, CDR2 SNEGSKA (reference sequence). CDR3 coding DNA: TGCAGTGCTAGGGACCCTTTGTCCTACGAGCAGTACTTC. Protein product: CSARDPLSYEQYF.

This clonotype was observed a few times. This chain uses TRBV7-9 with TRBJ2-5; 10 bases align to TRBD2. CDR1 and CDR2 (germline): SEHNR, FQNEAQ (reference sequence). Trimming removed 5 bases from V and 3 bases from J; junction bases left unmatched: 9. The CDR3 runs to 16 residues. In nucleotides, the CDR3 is TGTGCCAGCAGCCTGCGCCTTCTAGCGGGGGAAGAGACCCAGTACTTC. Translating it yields CASSLRLLAGEETQYF.

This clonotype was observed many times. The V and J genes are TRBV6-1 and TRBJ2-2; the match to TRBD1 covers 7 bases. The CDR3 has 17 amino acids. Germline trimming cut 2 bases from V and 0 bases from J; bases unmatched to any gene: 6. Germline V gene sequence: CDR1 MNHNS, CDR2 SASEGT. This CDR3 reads CASSEFGQGANTGELFF. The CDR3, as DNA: TGTGCCAGCAGTGAATTCGGGCAGGGGGCGAACACCGGGGAGCTGTTTTTT.

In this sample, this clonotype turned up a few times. CDR3 sequence reads: CASSVQGGSGANVLTF. DNA for the CDR3: TGTGCCAGCAGTGTGCAGGGGGGCTCTGGGGCCAACGTCCTGACTTTC. This chain uses TRBV2 with TRBJ2-6; D may be TRBD1 (7 bases). Per germline, CDR1 SNHLY and CDR2 FYNNEI. Trimming left V 4 bases short and J 0 bases short, with 10 bases between. The CDR3 sequence is 16 residues long.

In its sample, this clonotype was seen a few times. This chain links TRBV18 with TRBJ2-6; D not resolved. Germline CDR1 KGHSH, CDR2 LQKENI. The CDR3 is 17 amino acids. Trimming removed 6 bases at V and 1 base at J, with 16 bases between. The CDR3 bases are TGTGCCAGCTCTCCGAAGGCCCGCGGTTCTGGGGCCAACGTCCTGACTTTC. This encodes CASSPKARGSGANVLTF.